These 4 T cell receptor beta chains came from one sample sequenced in a study of control samples from healthy donors and cancer patients. Sequencing was performed with immunoSEQ multiplex PCR; in TCRdb, only in-frame clones are kept and a portion is missing. The table includes approximately 190,000 clones, about 91% detected once. What was sequenced was blood. These receptors were obtained from a man aged 30 to 39 in good health.

The chain links TRBV20-1 to TRBJ1-4, with 7 bases fitting TRBD1. The CDR3 consists of 14 residues. V shed 3 bases, J shed 6 bases, and the junction held 7 bases outside the gene matches. Germline assignment: CDR1 DFQATT and CDR2 SNEGSKA (reference sequence). The CDR3 region is CSASQTGSYEKLFF. The DNA of the CDR3 is TGCAGTGCTAGTCAGACAGGGTCGTATGAAAAACTGTTTTTT.

The V gene is TRBV5-1, the J gene TRBJ1-4; the D gene is possibly TRBD1 (5 bases). CDR1 and CDR2 (germline): SGHRS, YFSETQ. The CDR3 loop spans 16 amino acids. The V end was cut by 0 bases, the J end by 6 bases, with 15 bases between. CDR3 bases: TGCGCCAGCAGCTTGGCCGGACGGGGGTTAGATGAAAAACTGTTTTTT. This translates into CASSLAGRGLDEKLFF.

As concerns this clone: At one boundary the junction diverges from the germline segment, which might be a read error. The chain is built from TRBV10-1 and TRBJ2-2, with 9 bases matching TRBD1. CDR1 is WNHNN, CDR2 SYGVQD, per germline (reference sequence). The CDR3 has 16 amino acids. CDR3 bases: TGCGCCAGCAGTGAGTACGGGACAGGGAACGCCGGGGAGCTGTTTTTT. The encoded protein is CASSEYGTGNAGELFF.

The rearrangement links TRBV19 to TRBJ1-1; the D gene is possibly TRBD1 (6 bases). From germline, CDR1 is LNHDA and CDR2 SQIVND (reference sequence). This CDR3 is 14 amino acids long. V dropped 5 bases and J dropped 1 base, with 11 bases sitting between them. CDR3 amino acids: CASSPQGPNTEAFF. The CDR3 nucleotides are TGTGCCAGTAGTCCACAGGGCCCGAACACTGAAGCTTTCTTT.